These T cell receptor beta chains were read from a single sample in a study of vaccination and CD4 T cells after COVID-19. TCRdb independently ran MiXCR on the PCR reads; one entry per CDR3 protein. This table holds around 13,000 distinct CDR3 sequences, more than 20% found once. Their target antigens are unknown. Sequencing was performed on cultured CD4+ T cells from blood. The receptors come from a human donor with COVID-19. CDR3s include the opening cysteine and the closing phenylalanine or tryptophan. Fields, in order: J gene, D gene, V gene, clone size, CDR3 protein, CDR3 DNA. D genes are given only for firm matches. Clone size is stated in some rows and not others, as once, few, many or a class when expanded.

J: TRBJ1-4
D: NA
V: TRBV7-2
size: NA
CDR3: CASGPDASNEKLFF
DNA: TGTGCCAGCGGTCCGGACGCCTCTAATGAAAAACTGTTTTTT

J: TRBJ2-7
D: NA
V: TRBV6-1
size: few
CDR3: CASRRQQSYEQYF
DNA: TGTGCCAGCAGAAGACAGCAGTCCTACGAGCAGTACTTC

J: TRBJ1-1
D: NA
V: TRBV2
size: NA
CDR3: CASSLQGNTEAFF
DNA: TGTGCCAGCAGTTTACAGGGCAACACTGAAGCTTTCTTT

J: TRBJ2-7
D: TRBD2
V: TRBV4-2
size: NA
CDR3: CASSQASGGRTYEQYF
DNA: TGTGCCAGCAGCCAAGCTAGCGGGGGCAGAACCTACGAGCAGTACTTC

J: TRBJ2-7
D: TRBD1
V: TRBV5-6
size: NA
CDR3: CASSSPGQGTYEQYF
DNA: TGTGCCAGCAGCTCACCGGGACAGGGGACCTACGAGCAGTACTTC

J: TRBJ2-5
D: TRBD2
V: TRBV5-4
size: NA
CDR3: CASSSLPTSAETQYF
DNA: TGTGCCAGCAGCTCGCTCCCGACTAGCGCGGAGACCCAGTACTTC

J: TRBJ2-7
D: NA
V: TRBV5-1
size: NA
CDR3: CASNLLPLSSYEQYF
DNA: TGCGCCAGCAACCTTCTACCATTAAGCTCCTACGAGCAGTACTTC

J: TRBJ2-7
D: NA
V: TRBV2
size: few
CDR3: CASTLGHGEQYF
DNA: TGTGCCAGCACCCTAGGGCACGGCGAGCAGTACTTC

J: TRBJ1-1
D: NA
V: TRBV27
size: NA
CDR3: CASSFSQQGEAFF
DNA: TGTGCCAGCAGCTTCTCCCAACAGGGTGAAGCTTTCTTT

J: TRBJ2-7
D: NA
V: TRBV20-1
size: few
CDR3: CSATGTSTPAYEQYF
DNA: TGCAGTGCAACCGGGACCTCCACCCCCGCCTACGAGCAGTACTTC

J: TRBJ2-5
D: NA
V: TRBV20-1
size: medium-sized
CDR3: CSASPGSGETQYF
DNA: TGCAGTGCTAGTCCGGGGTCGGGAGAGACCCAGTACTTC

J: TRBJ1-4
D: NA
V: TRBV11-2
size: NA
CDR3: CASSLAQGLLFF
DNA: TGTGCCAGCAGCTTAGCGCAGGGTCTTCTGTTTTTT

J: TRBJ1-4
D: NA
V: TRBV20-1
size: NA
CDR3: CSASYGGDFEKLFF
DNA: TGCAGTGCTAGTTACGGAGGGGACTTTGAAAAACTGTTTTTT

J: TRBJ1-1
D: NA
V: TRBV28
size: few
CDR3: CASRFTGINTEAFF
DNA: TGTGCCAGCAGATTCACAGGGATCAACACTGAAGCTTTCTTT

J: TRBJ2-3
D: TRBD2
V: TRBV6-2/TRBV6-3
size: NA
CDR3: CASSDTGTSGRDTQYF
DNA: TGTGCCAGCAGTGACACCGGGACTAGCGGGAGGGATACGCAGTATTTT